This entry lists 21 T cell receptor beta chains sequenced from one sample in a study of blood T cell repertoires in COVID-19. The method was immunoSEQ multiplex PCR; TCRdb's version includes in-frame clones alone and lacks a portion of them. The sample carries 25,000 to 30,000 clones, over 75% recorded once. Sequenced input: peripheral blood. The receptor source for this set is a human donor in a cohort sampled during active COVID-19.

This clone was found a few times. V gene TRBV5-1 combines with J gene TRBJ1-6, with D hard to call. V lost 1 base, J lost 8 bases, and 16 bases lay in between. The germline gives CDR1 SGHRS, CDR2 YFSETQ. The CDR3 covers 16 residues. CDR3 DNA sequence: TGCGCCAGCAGCTTGACTCCGGGTCACGAGGATTCACCCCTCCACTTT. Residues: CASSLTPGHEDSPLHF.

V and J are TRBV28 and TRBJ2-5; D is uncertain. V was trimmed by 10 bases and J by 5 bases, leaving 14 bases between them. The CDR3 spans 12 residues. Germline lookup yields CDR1 MDHEN and CDR2 SYDVKM. CDR3: CATSFSRETQYF. The CDR3 bases are TGTGCCACCTCCTTCTCCCGGGAGACCCAGTACTTC.

V usage is TRBV29-1 and J usage is TRBJ2-5, with 14 bases aligning to TRBD2. The J segment lost 2 bases and the V segment lost 7 bases, leaving 6 bases of the junction unmatched. Germline-derived CDR1 and CDR2 are SQVTM and ANQGSEA. The CDR3 is 15 residues long. As DNA, the CDR3 is TGCAGCGCCGGACTAGCGGGGGGAAGGCAAGAGACCCAGTACTTC. Translating it yields CSAGLAGGRQETQYF.

The chain employs TRBV7-6 and TRBJ2-2, with 11 bases that match TRBD2. This CDR3 has 18 residues. Germline assignment: CDR1 SGHVS and CDR2 FNYEAQ. V trimming: 1 base; J trimming: 6 bases; junction bases outside the gene matches: 10. The CDR3 DNA sequence: TGTGCCAGCAGCTTAGGGTTTAGCGGGGGGGCCTTCGCCGGGGAGCTGTTTTTT. This sequence encodes CASSLGFSGGAFAGELFF.

The chain combines TRBV18 with TRBJ2-3; TRBD2 matches 9 bases. With V trimmed by 0 bases and J by 2 bases, 6 bases remained unmatched. The CDR3 has 17 amino acids. Germline loops: CDR1 KGHSH, CDR2 LQKENI. CDR3 amino acids: CASSPPTAGGPTDTQYF. DNA of the CDR3: TGTGCCAGCTCACCACCGACAGCGGGGGGCCCCACAGATACGCAGTATTTT.

This chain joins TRBV6-2 or TRBV6-3 and TRBJ1-2, with TRBD1 as a possible D gene (6 bases). The V gene's germline CDR1 is MNHEY and CDR2 SVGEGT. V was cut by 4 bases and J by 2 bases, with 14 bases left in between. The CDR3 covers 15 residues. The CDR3 DNA reads TGTGCCAGCAGTTCCATACAGGGTTCCAACTATGGCTACACCTTC. It codes for CASSSIQGSNYGYTF.

V and J are TRBV7-2 and TRBJ2-5; 9 positions match TRBD2. The germline V gene encodes CDR1 SGHTA and CDR2 FQGNSA. This CDR3 has 16 amino acids. The trim removed 5 bases at V and 4 bases at J, leaving 11 bases unmatched. The CDR3 region has the DNA TGTGCCAGCAGCCTAGGGGCTAGCGGGGATGCAGAGACCCAGTACTTC. Translation: CASSLGASGDAETQYF.

A few counts support this clone. V and J are TRBV24-1 and TRBJ1-1; D possibly corresponds to TRBD1 (5 bases). The germline V and J ends were trimmed by 7 bases and 4 bases, with 12 bases remaining between them. CDR3 size: 13 residues. Germline CDR1 KGHDR, CDR2 SFDVKD. This CDR3 reads CATSQRGSTEAFF. CDR3 in DNA: TGTGCCACCAGCCAGCGGGGGAGCACTGAAGCTTTCTTT.

The rearrangement links TRBV10-3 to TRBJ1-1; TRBD1 agrees at 7 bases. Trimming at V came to 4 bases and at J to 3 bases, leaving 8 bases not matched to a gene. This CDR3 comprises 15 residues. CDR1 is ENHRY and CDR2 is SYGVKD in the germline V gene. This chain's CDR3 is CAISAPGGLDTEAFF. The DNA for the CDR3 is TGTGCCATCAGTGCCCCAGGGGGTCTGGACACTGAAGCTTTCTTT.

V is TRBV15 and J is TRBJ2-3, with 8 bases fitting TRBD2. Trimming removed 0 bases from V and 4 bases from J; junction bases left unmatched: 0. The CDR3 sequence is 14 residues long. Germline CDR1 reads LNHNV; CDR2 reads YYDKDF (reference sequence). DNA of the CDR3: TGTGCCACCAGCAGAGAAGCGGGGGCAGATACGCAGTATTTT. It is translated as CATSREAGADTQYF.

This chain links TRBV30 with TRBJ1-6, with D possibly TRBD1 on 5 matching bases. V was cut by 4 bases and J by 7 bases, with 20 bases left in between. Germline-derived CDR1 and CDR2 are GTSNPN and SVGIG (reference sequence). There are 16 residues in the CDR3. The CDR3: CAWIPGRRQQNSPLHF. CDR3 DNA: TGTGCCTGGATCCCCGGGCGGAGACAGCAAAATTCACCCCTCCACTTT.

The chain has TRBV7-2 and TRBJ1-2; no clear D gene. The CDR3 length is 15 residues. The ends were cut back, 1 base at V and 8 bases at J, with 17 bases in the middle. The V gene's germline CDR1 is SGHTA and CDR2 FQGNSA. CDR3 amino acids: CASSLVVGGGEGYTF. CDR3 DNA sequence: TGTGCCAGCAGCTTAGTGGTGGGCGGAGGAGAGGGCTACACCTTC. Full variable domain (missing parts from reference TRBV7-2 and TRBJ1-2): GAGVSQSPSNKVTEKGKDVELRCDPISGHTALYWYRQSLGQGLEFLIYFQGNSAPDKSGLPSDRFSAERTGGSVSTLTIQRTQQEDSAVYLCASSLVVGGGEGYTFGSGTRLTVV.

The chain has TRBV4-2 and TRBJ1-1, with D tentatively TRBD1 (6 bases). The V end lost 3 bases, the J end lost 1 base, and 9 bases lay between the germline ends. The CDR3 is 14 residues long. CDR1 and CDR2 from the germline V gene are LGHNA and YNFKEQ. The CDR3 reads CASSHPGQNTEAFF. Here the CDR3 DNA reads TGTGCCAGCAGCCACCCGGGACAGAACACTGAAGCTTTCTTT.

The chain joins TRBV18 to TRBJ2-1; D gene uncertain. This CDR3 has 14 residues. The germline V and J ends were trimmed by 1 base and 5 bases, with 9 bases remaining between them. CDR1 and CDR2 from the germline V gene are KGHSH and LQKENI. CDR3 protein: CASSPLTANNEQFF. Written as DNA, the CDR3 is TGTGCCAGCTCACCACTGACTGCAAACAATGAGCAGTTCTTC.

The chain employs TRBV5-4 and TRBJ1-5; TRBD1 matches at 7 bases. The CDR3 loop spans 15 amino acids. Germline trimming cut 3 bases from V and 7 bases from J; bases unmatched to any gene: 10. The germline CDR1 and CDR2 sequences are SGHNT and YYREEE (reference sequence). The CDR3 DNA follows: TGTGCCAGCAGCTACGGGGGAGGAGGGGGCCAGCCCCAGCATTTT. Residues: CASSYGGGGGQPQHF. Full variable domain (remainder filled in from reference TRBV5-4 and TRBJ1-5): ETGVTQSPTHLIKTRGQQVTLRCSSQSGHNTVSWYQQALGQGPQFIFQYYREEENGRGNFPPRFSGLQFPNYSSELNVNALELDDSALYLCASSYGGGGGQPQHFGDGTRLSIL.

The rearrangement uses TRBV9 and TRBJ2-5; tentative D call: TRBD1 (6 bases). V shed 3 bases and J shed 3 bases, with 21 bases lying between them. The CDR3 sequence is 17 residues long. The germline gives CDR1 SGDLS, CDR2 YYNGEE. For the CDR3, the DNA is TGTGCCAGCAGCGAGAGGCTGGGTGGGCAGGGGAAAGAGACCCAGTACTTC. Protein sequence: CASSERLGGQGKETQYF. Together with reference TRBV9 and TRBJ2-5, the CDR3 gives the full variable domain: DSGVTQTPKHLITATGQRVTLRCSPRSGDLSVYWYQQSLDQGLQFLIQYYNGEERAKGNILERFSAQQFPDLHSELNLSSLELGDSALYFCASSERLGGQGKETQYFGPGTRLLVL.

The gene calls are TRBV24-1 and TRBJ2-2; 7 bases are a match to TRBD1. This CDR3 comprises 16 residues. V lost 3 bases and J lost 5; bases outside the gene matches: 8. Germline CDR1 reads KGHDR; CDR2 reads SFDVKD. The CDR3 region is CATSDARTGLTGELFF. CDR3 sequence (DNA): TGTGCCACCAGTGATGCGCGGACAGGATTAACCGGGGAGCTGTTTTTT.

The chain carries TRBV7-9 and TRBJ2-5; tentative D call: TRBD1 (5 bases). Germline CDR1 is SEHNR and CDR2 is FQNEAQ (reference sequence). V was shortened by 5 bases and J by 2 bases, with 12 bases between the two germline ends. This CDR3 comprises 14 residues. The CDR3 here is CASSPRQLQETQYF. CDR3 coding DNA: TGTGCCAGCAGCCCCAGACAGTTACAAGAGACCCAGTACTTC. Full variable domain (outside the CDR3, taken from reference TRBV7-9 and TRBJ2-5): DTGVSQNPRHKITKRGQNVTFRCDPISEHNRLYWYRQTLGQGPEFLTYFQNEAQLEKSRLLSDRFSAERPKGSFSTLEIQRTEQGDSAMYLCASSPRQLQETQYFGPGTRLLVL.

This clone was observed once. This chain connects TRBV9 to TRBJ2-1; possibly TRBD2 for D (6 bases). Germline V gives CDR1 SGDLS, CDR2 YYNGEE. This CDR3 spans 15 amino acids. V was shortened by 0 bases and J by 3 bases, with 10 bases between the two germline ends. The CDR3 loop reads CASSVVGGGYNEQFF. In DNA, the CDR3 is TGTGCCAGCAGCGTAGTGGGGGGTGGCTACAATGAGCAGTTCTTC.

This clone has just a few counts. The chain joins TRBV29-1 to TRBJ2-3, with a possible D match to TRBD2 (5 bases). Germline values: CDR1 SQVTM, CDR2 ANQGSEA. The CDR3 totals 14 residues. Trimming took off 1 base at V and 3 bases at J, with 11 bases between the two ends. For the CDR3, the DNA is TGCAGCGTTGAAGGGGGAGAGTCGACAGATACGCAGTATTTT. Translated, it gives CSVEGGESTDTQYF.

The chain joins TRBV6-4 to TRBJ2-2; D unclear. This CDR3 spans 14 amino acids. Trimming took off 6 bases at V and 5 bases at J, with 13 bases between the two ends. Germline V gene data show CDR1 as MRHNA and CDR2 as SNTAGT. CDR3 protein: CASSLIAETGELFF. CDR3 in DNA: TGTGCCAGCAGCCTGATAGCCGAGACCGGGGAGCTGTTTTTT.